The 23 T cell receptor beta chains given below trace back to one sample, sequenced in a study of blood T cell repertoires in COVID-19. This table comes from immunoSEQ multiplex PCR, and its TCRdb copy is limited to in-frame clones, with some not included. The sample lists 140,000 to 150,000 clones; approximately 89% were seen once. The sequencing input was peripheral blood. Receptors originate from a woman between 45 and 65 years old with acute or convalescent COVID-19.

The chain joins TRBV6-5 to TRBJ2-1; 11 nucleotides agree with TRBD2. The junction had 7 bases not matched to a gene; V was cut back by 6 bases and J by 6 bases. CDR1 MNHEY and CDR2 SVGAGI come from the germline V gene. The CDR3 runs to 15 residues. The CDR3 DNA is TGTGCCAGCAGCCCGGGACTAGCGGCGACCAATGAGCAGTTCTTC. It specifies CASSPGLAATNEQFF.

The V call is TRBV6-5, the J call TRBJ1-5; 8 nucleotides align to TRBD1. V lost 6 bases and J lost 6; bases outside the gene matches: 7. CDR3 size: 14 residues. From germline, CDR1 is MNHEY and CDR2 SVGAGI. The CDR3 DNA reads TGTGCCAGCAGGCGAATGACAGGGGTTCAGCCCCAGCATTTT. Translating it yields CASRRMTGVQPQHF.

J is TRBJ2-5 and V is TRBV6-5; no reliable D call. This CDR3 is built from 12 residues. Germline V CDR1 and CDR2: MNHEY, SVGAGI. Trimming removed 4 bases from V and 1 base from J, with 4 bases in between. The CDR3 loop reads CASSWAQETQYF. The CDR3 DNA reads TGTGCCAGCAGTTGGGCCCAAGAGACCCAGTACTTC.

V is TRBV27 and J is TRBJ1-6; D possibly corresponds to TRBD1 (5 bases). This CDR3 spans 15 amino acids. From germline, CDR1 is MNHEY and CDR2 SMNVEV (reference sequence). The V end lost 7 bases, the J end lost 9 bases, and 19 bases lay between the germline ends. The CDR3 here is CASTFIDSLGSPLHF. Written as DNA, the CDR3 is TGTGCCAGCACCTTCATTGACAGCTTGGGTTCACCCCTCCACTTT.

The chain employs TRBV19 and TRBJ1-1, with TRBD1 identical over 7 bases. Trimming took 4 bases from V and 0 from J; bases not matched to a gene: 5. This CDR3 is 15 amino acids long. Germline CDR1 LNHDA, CDR2 SQIVND (reference sequence). CDR3 nucleotide sequence: TGTGCCAGTAGTACTGGGACAGCGCTGAACACTGAAGCTTTCTTT. Translating gives CASSTGTALNTEAFF.

This clone was counted between two and nine times. V gene TRBV12-5 combines with J gene TRBJ1-1; 8 nucleotides agree with TRBD1. The V gene end was trimmed by 4 bases and the J gene end by 2 bases; junction bases not matched to a gene: 3. CDR3 size: 14 residues. Germline V gene data show CDR1 as LGHNT and CDR2 as FRNRAP. The CDR3 nucleotides are TGTGCTAGTGGTTGGACAGGGCCCAACACTGAAGCTTTCTTT. This gives the protein CASGWTGPNTEAFF.

In nucleotides, the CDR3 is TGTGCCAGTACTAGGCTAGCGGGAGCAGATACGCAGTATTTT. Translated: CASTRLAGADTQYF. This chain uses TRBV19 with TRBJ2-3; 10 bases align to TRBD2. Germline CDR1 LNHDA, CDR2 SQIVND (reference sequence). This CDR3 has 14 residues. V lost 7 bases to trimming and J lost 4 bases; unmatched junction nucleotides: 5.

The V and J genes are TRBV2 and TRBJ1-4, with D perhaps TRBD1 (6 bases). This CDR3 spans 15 amino acids. Between the trimmed V and J ends, which lost 3 bases and 3 bases, there was a span of 11 bases. Germline V gene sequence: CDR1 SNHLY, CDR2 FYNNEI. The CDR3 DNA reads TGTGCCAGCAGTGACCTAGGACAGCCTAATGAAAAACTGTTTTTT. Translation: CASSDLGQPNEKLFF.

The chain has TRBV12-3 or TRBV12-4 and TRBJ1-6; D unclear. With 5 bases removed from V and 8 bases from J, the gap between germline ends came to 7 bases. The CDR3 is made up of 12 amino acids. CDR3 in amino acids: CASSHSYSPLHF. The DNA of the CDR3 is TGTGCCAGCAGTCACAGCTATTCACCCCTCCACTTT.

This chain connects TRBV10-3 to TRBJ2-3, with 14 bases matching TRBD2. The V segment lost 2 bases and the J segment 7 bases; nucleotides outside the gene matches: 11. Germline lookup yields CDR1 ENHRY and CDR2 SYGVKD. CDR3 size: 18 residues. CDR3 amino acids: CAISEPNRLAGGENTQYF. The CDR3 nucleotides read TGTGCCATCAGTGAGCCCAACCGACTAGCGGGGGGGGAAAATACGCAGTATTTT.

The J gene is TRBJ1-3, the V gene TRBV6-5, with D possibly matching TRBD1 (6 bases). V was clipped by 7 bases and J by 3 bases, with 16 bases between them. The germline CDR1 and CDR2 sequences are MNHEY and SVGAGI. This CDR3 region has 15 residues. For the CDR3, the DNA is TGTGCCAGCACCGACAGGTACCCCCATGGAAACACCATATATTTT. It is translated as CASTDRYPHGNTIYF.

This CDR3 reads CASSLDGSPEAFF. The CDR3 DNA sequence: TGTGCCAGCAGTTTGGACGGGAGCCCTGAAGCTTTCTTT. The J gene is TRBJ1-1, the V gene TRBV28; D is unresolved. Trimming cost V 3 bases and J 6 bases, with 11 bases left between them. In germline, CDR1 is MDHEN, CDR2 SYDVKM. This CDR3 is 13 amino acids long.

The V and J genes are TRBV11-2 and TRBJ1-3; TRBD1 agrees at 12 bases. The ends lost 6 bases at V and 0 bases at J; junction bases unmatched: 12. Germline values: CDR1 SGHAT, CDR2 FQNNGV. This CDR3 contains 19 residues. The CDR3 region is CASRTGTGGDYFSGNTIYF. CDR3 DNA sequence: TGTGCCAGCAGGACCGGGACAGGGGGCGACTACTTCTCTGGAAACACCATATATTTT. The full variable domain, in which reference TRBV11-2 and TRBJ1-3 provide the parts outside the CDR3, is EAGVAQSPRYKIIEKRQSVAFWCNPISGHATLYWYQQILGQGPKLLIQFQNNGVVDDSQLPKDRFSAERLKGVDSTLKIQPAKLEDSAVYLCASRTGTGGDYFSGNTIYFGEGSWLTVV.

This rearrangement joins TRBV7-2 to TRBJ1-1; 11 positions match TRBD1. The trim removed 5 bases at V and 7 bases at J, leaving 12 bases unmatched. CDR3 size: 16 residues. Germline CDR1 and CDR2: SGHTA and FQGNSA. For the CDR3, the DNA is TGTGCCAGCAGCCCTCAAATCGGGACAGGGGGAATTGAAGCTTTCTTT. Its protein product is CASSPQIGTGGIEAFF.

The chain uses TRBV6-5 and TRBJ1-2, with D possibly being TRBD1 (6 bases). Germline V gene sequence: CDR1 MNHEY, CDR2 SVGAGI. Trimming cost V 11 bases and J 4 bases, with 17 bases left between them. The CDR3 is made up of 13 amino acids. The CDR3 is CAGWPGDTYGYTF. The CDR3 region has the DNA TGTGCCGGATGGCCAGGGGACACCTATGGCTACACCTTC.

V gene TRBV7-9 combines with J gene TRBJ2-5; perhaps TRBD2 as D (6 bases). The CDR3 covers 14 residues. The V gene's germline CDR1 is SEHNR and CDR2 FQNEAQ (reference sequence). Trimming took 5 bases from V and 4 from J, leaving 14 bases between them. The CDR3: CASSRGTLGETQYF. The CDR3 region has the DNA TGTGCCAGCAGCCGGGGGACCCTCGGAGAGACCCAGTACTTC.

This clone was counted once. The V gene is TRBV5-1, the J gene TRBJ1-1; D is ambiguous. Between the trimmed V and J ends, which lost 2 bases and 4 bases, there was a span of 9 bases. CDR1 and CDR2 from the germline V gene are SGHRS and YFSETQ. The CDR3 covers 13 residues. The CDR3 protein is CASSFLGSTEAFF. In DNA form, the CDR3 reads TGCGCCAGCAGCTTTTTGGGGAGCACTGAAGCTTTCTTT.

The chain has TRBV18 and TRBJ2-2; a possible D gene is TRBD1 (5 bases). CDR1 and CDR2 (germline): KGHSH, LQKENI. Deletions cut 4 bases from V and 3 bases from J, with 9 bases between. The CDR3 length is 14 residues. CDR3 region: CASSRDRDTGELFF. The CDR3 DNA follows: TGTGCCAGCTCACGAGACAGAGACACCGGGGAGCTGTTTTTT.

This clone has just one count. This chain links TRBV28 with TRBJ1-2; D possibly corresponds to TRBD1 (6 bases). Germline V gives CDR1 MDHEN, CDR2 SYDVKM. V gave up 2 bases and J gave up 5 bases, with 9 bases separating them. CDR3 length: 13 amino acids. The CDR3 loop reads CASSLRTAYGYTF. The CDR3 nucleotides read TGTGCCAGCAGTTTACGGACAGCTTATGGCTACACCTTC.

This clone was seen a single time. This chain links TRBV29-1 with TRBJ2-2; 10 nucleotides line up with TRBD2. This CDR3 contains 15 residues. The ends lost 4 bases at V and 6 bases at J; junction bases unmatched: 8. From germline, CDR1 is SQVTM and CDR2 ANQGSEA. CDR3 in DNA: TGCAGCGTTGGGAGCGGGAGGGCCCCTCCCGGGGAGCTGTTTTTT. Translation: CSVGSGRAPPGELFF.

The chain is built from TRBV27 and TRBJ2-1; D gene unclear. This CDR3 comprises 11 residues. Germline loops: CDR1 MNHEY, CDR2 SMNVEV (reference sequence). V lost 3 bases, J lost 7 bases, and 4 bases lay in between. The DNA for the CDR3 is TGTGCCAGCAGTTTTTATAATGAGCAGTTCTTC. Its protein product is CASSFYNEQFF.

The rearrangement uses TRBV15 and TRBJ1-2, with 9 bases identical to TRBD1. V was clipped by 5 bases and J by 2 bases; unmatched bases: 6. This CDR3 has 15 residues. The V gene's germline CDR1 is LNHNV and CDR2 YYDKDF (reference sequence). The CDR3 DNA is TGTGCCACCAGCTTGAACAGGGGGCTGAACTATGGCTACACCTTC. Translating gives CATSLNRGLNYGYTF.

The chain recombines TRBV20-1 with TRBJ2-1; D might be TRBD2 (5 bases). In germline, CDR1 is DFQATT, CDR2 SNEGSKA (reference sequence). The CDR3 length is 11 residues. Trimming cost V 3 bases and J 7 bases, with 7 bases left between them. CDR3 sequence reads: CSASRGNEQFF. The CDR3 region has the DNA TGCAGTGCTAGCAGAGGGAATGAGCAGTTCTTC.